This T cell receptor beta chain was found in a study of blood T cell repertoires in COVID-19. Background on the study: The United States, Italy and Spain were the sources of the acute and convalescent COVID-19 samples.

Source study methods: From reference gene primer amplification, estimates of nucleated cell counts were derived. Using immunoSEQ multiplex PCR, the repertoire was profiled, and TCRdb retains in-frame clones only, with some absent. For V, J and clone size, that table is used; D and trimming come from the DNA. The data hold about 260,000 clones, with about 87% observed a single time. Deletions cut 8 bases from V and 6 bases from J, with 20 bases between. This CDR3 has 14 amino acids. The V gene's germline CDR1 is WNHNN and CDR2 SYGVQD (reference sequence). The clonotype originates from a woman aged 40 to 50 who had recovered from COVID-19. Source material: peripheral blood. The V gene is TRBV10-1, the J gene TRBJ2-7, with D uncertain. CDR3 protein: CASVRVVRGGEQYF. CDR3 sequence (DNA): TGCGCCAGCGTCCGAGTCGTCCGAGGTGGCGAGCAGTACTTC.